This entry lists 17 T cell receptor beta chains sequenced from one sample in a study of blood T cells in healthy people across ages. A second roughly 6 to 11 cycle PCR used barcoded and J-beta primers. TCRdb used MiXCR to reprocess the 5' RACE reads, holding one entry per CDR3 protein. Of 650,000 to 800,000 distinct CDR3 sequences in the sample, 40% to 50% were seen once. Sequenced input: blood. The receptors come from a man aged 60 to 69 in good health.

The J gene is TRBJ2-1, the V gene TRBV20-1; possible D gene TRBD1, 5 bases. Germline-derived CDR1 and CDR2 are DFQATT and SNEGSKA (reference sequence). V was cut by 5 bases and J by 12 bases, with 23 bases left in between. This CDR3 comprises 14 residues. The DNA of the CDR3 is TGCAGTGCTTTCCCCGGTGGGGCCAGGTTTGGGCAGTTCTTC. Protein: CSAFPGGARFGQFF.

With respect to this clonotype: An end of the junction differs from the germline gene, which may be a read error. This rearrangement joins TRBV7-9 to TRBJ2-1; 11 bases align to TRBD2. The CDR3 is 17 amino acids. In germline, CDR1 is SEHNR, CDR2 FQNEAQ (reference sequence). The CDR3 reads CASSPLPLAGGINVQFF. The CDR3 nucleotides are TGTGCCAGCAGCCCCTTGCCCCTAGCGGGGGGCATAAATGTGCAGTTCTTC.

Only a few counts were recorded for this clonotype. The V gene is TRBV2, the J gene TRBJ2-6; a weak D match, TRBD2 (6 bases). CDR3 length: 15 residues. Trimming removed 7 bases at V and 3 bases at J, with 13 bases between. Germline CDR1 reads SNHLY; CDR2 reads FYNNEI. CDR3: CASMAGLSGANVLTF. The CDR3 DNA reads as TGTGCCAGCATGGCGGGGTTGAGTGGGGCCAACGTCCTGACTTTC.

The V gene is TRBV29-1, the J gene TRBJ2-7, with 11 bases lining up with TRBD1. V was clipped by 6 bases and J by 3 bases; unmatched bases: 4. CDR1 and CDR2 from the germline V gene are SQVTM and ANQGSEA. This CDR3 contains 13 residues. CDR3 region: CSVLGQGGYEQYF. The CDR3, as DNA: TGCAGCGTGTTGGGACAGGGGGGCTACGAGCAGTACTTC.

This chain connects TRBV6-2 or TRBV6-3 to TRBJ1-6; D unclear. The ends were cut back, 2 bases at V and 9 bases at J, with 11 bases in the middle. Per the germline V gene, CDR1 is MNHEY and CDR2 is SVGEGT. The CDR3 totals 14 residues. CDR3 sequence: CASSYRIRGSPLHF. The CDR3 region has the DNA TGTGCCAGCAGTTACAGGATACGGGGTTCACCCCTCCACTTT.

The rearrangement uses TRBV6-2 or TRBV6-3 and TRBJ2-4, with D hard to call. The DNA end is more similar to TRBJ2-7, so the J call may be wrong. Germline values: CDR1 MNHEY, CDR2 SVGEGT. The CDR3 is made up of 12 amino acids. The CDR3 nucleotides read TGTGCCAGCAGTCCGACCCCCAACGAGCAGTACTTC. Its protein product is CASSPTPNEQYF.

The chain joins TRBV29-1 to TRBJ1-1, with a tentative D call TRBD1 (6 bases). V shed 7 bases and J shed 3 bases, with 21 bases lying between them. Germline V CDR1 and CDR2: SQVTM, ANQGSEA. The CDR3 spans 15 residues. CDR3 residues: CSAFGWGASDTEAFF. DNA of the CDR3: TGCAGCGCCTTTGGATGGGGGGCCTCGGACACTGAAGCTTTCTTT.

The gene calls are TRBV20-1 and TRBJ2-3; 14 bases map to TRBD2. This CDR3 has 15 residues. CDR1 and CDR2 from the germline V gene are DFQATT and SNEGSKA (reference sequence). The junction had 7 bases not matched to a gene; V was cut back by 4 bases and J by 7 bases. CDR3 nucleotides: TGCAGTGCTACGACTAGCGGGGGGGCCCCAAATACGCAGTATTTT. Translation gives CSATTSGGAPNTQYF.

The CDR3 sequence is CASSQAPHRKGSPLHF. In DNA form, the CDR3 reads TGCGCCAGCAGCCAGGCGCCACACAGGAAAGGTTCACCCCTCCACTTT. The chain has TRBV4-3 and TRBJ1-6, with D perhaps TRBD1 (5 bases). The germline V gene encodes CDR1 LGHNA and CDR2 YSLEER. With 3 bases removed from V and 9 bases from J, the gap between germline ends came to 18 bases. This CDR3 is built from 16 residues.

The chain recombines TRBV10-3 with TRBJ2-2; TRBD1 or TRBD2 may be the D gene (5 bases each). V lost 8 bases and J 7 bases, leaving 17 bases between the germline ends. Per the germline V gene, CDR1 is ENHRY and CDR2 is SYGVKD. This CDR3 contains 14 residues. CDR3 residues: CAIRGDPGIGELFF. CDR3 DNA sequence: TGTGCCATCCGGGGCGACCCTGGCATCGGGGAGCTGTTTTTT.

This clonotype has more than one count but fewer than ten. The chain links TRBV28 to TRBJ2-7, with a tentative D call TRBD2 (6 bases). Germline V gene lookup returns CDR1 MDHEN and CDR2 SYDVKM. The germline V and J ends were trimmed by 5 bases and 6 bases, with 17 bases remaining between them. This CDR3 spans 14 amino acids. The DNA of the CDR3 is TGTGCCAGCAGTCCGCGGGGCAGTGACTCCGAGCAGTACTTC. Its translation: CASSPRGSDSEQYF.

This rearrangement joins TRBV4-1 to TRBJ2-5; the match to TRBD1 covers 9 bases. This CDR3 region has 15 residues. The ends lost 7 bases at V and 11 bases at J; junction bases unmatched: 17. CDR1 and CDR2 (germline): MGHRA, YSYEKL. CDR3 bases: TGCGCCAGCAAAAAAATAGGACAGGGGTTCAATGAGCAGTACTTC. It specifies CASKKIGQGFNEQYF.

There are a few counts of this clonotype. At one end the junction does not follow the germline gene, possibly because of a read error. This chain joins TRBV25-1 and TRBJ2-6, with D perhaps assigned TRBD1 or TRBD2 (5 bases each). The CDR3 has 17 amino acids. Germline V lookup: CDR1 MGHDK, CDR2 SYGVNS. This CDR3 reads CASSEYTRRTGANVLTF. Written as DNA, the CDR3 is TGTGCCAGCAGTGAATATACTCGACGGACTGGGGCCAACGTTCTGACTTTC.

This clonotype occurred a few times. The chain has TRBV9 and TRBJ2-5; 7 bases agree with TRBD2. CDR1 and CDR2 from the germline V gene are SGDLS and YYNGEE. CDR3 size: 17 residues. J was trimmed by 2 bases and V by 3 bases; bases with no gene match: 13. The chain's CDR3 is CASSGGGGGFIQETQYF. The CDR3 bases are TGTGCCAGCAGCGGCGGGGGTGGGGGGTTCATACAAGAGACCCAGTACTTC.

The chain uses TRBV27 and TRBJ2-4; 7 positions agree with TRBD2. Germline V lookup: CDR1 MNHEY, CDR2 SMNVEV (reference sequence). The CDR3 runs 14 residues. With 1 base clipped from V and 7 bases from J, the junction kept 4 bases outside the gene matches. Here the CDR3 DNA reads TGTGCCAGCAGTTTATTGGGCGGGGGTAACATTCAGTACTTC. Residues: CASSLLGGGNIQYF.

This clonotype turned up a few times. This chain uses TRBV5-6 with TRBJ2-5; 8 nucleotides match TRBD1. The ends lost 3 bases at V and 4 bases at J; junction bases unmatched: 5. Germline V gives CDR1 SGHDT, CDR2 YYEEEE. This CDR3 is 14 amino acids long. CDR3 sequence reads: CASSWSGGLETQYF. CDR3 nucleotide sequence: TGTGCCAGCAGCTGGTCAGGGGGCCTAGAGACCCAGTACTTC.

This clonotype was detected ten times or more. The rearrangement links TRBV29-1 to TRBJ2-7; TRBD1 agrees at 9 bases. Germline CDR1 SQVTM, CDR2 ANQGSEA. The CDR3 runs 14 residues. V shed 7 bases and J 5 bases; nucleotides not matched to a gene: 12. CDR3 sequence reads: CSGRTGDRVNEQYF. In DNA, the CDR3 is TGCAGCGGCCGGACAGGGGACCGCGTCAACGAGCAGTACTTC.